This TCR beta chain comes out of a study of identical twins (dated by TCRdb to about 2016). Broadly, across the study: To test whether fetal clonotypes persist, this study deep-sequenced TCR alpha and beta repertoires from monozygotic twins, from unrelated adults of various ages, and from cord blood. To rule out contamination, the twin experiments were replicated at different times with different library preparation protocols. Broader findings and caveats from the paper: In monozygotic twins, out-of-frame TCR alpha sharing was systematically underestimated by recombination models, although the models agreed with sharing between unrelated individuals. Conclusions relied on cross-sectional statistical analysis, since the same donors could not be followed over many years. Compared with coincidental sharing between unrelated individuals, out-of-frame TCR alpha sequences shared between twins had an excess of sequences with low generation probability. Abundant cord blood beta clonotypes carried fewer insertions; young adult naive repertoires showed a weaker similar trend, while memory repertoires showed none. Invariant T cells such as MAIT and iNKT could partly confound zero-insertion analyses, though diverse VJ usage argued against this for most clonotypes. Excess twin sharing in beta out-of-frame sequences was weaker because fewer shared sequences lowered the signal-to-noise ratio.

All donors were healthy Caucasians. The twin cohort consisted of three pairs of female monozygotic twins, all aged roughly 18 to 29 years. Positive isolation kits from Invitrogen were used to isolate CD4+ and CD8+ T cell populations. To prepare the library, 5' RACE was applied. Sequencing used an Illumina HiSeq 2000. A universal primer binding site was introduced by template switching, and a unique molecular identifier was present in the final cDNA, enabling accurate counting of TCR cDNA molecules. Specific primers in the conserved constant-segment region were used to synthesize first-strand cDNA for the TCR alpha and beta chains. Each cDNA library was double barcoded, with a SMART-Mk sample barcode plus Illumina barcodes, to control for contamination. TruSeq adapter sequences, together with Illumina sample barcodes, were added in two successive PCR steps. The Illumina HiSeq platform was used with custom primers to sequence TCR alpha and beta cDNA libraries. On the authors' methods: Raw reads were processed with MiGEC to extract unique molecular identifiers, and MiXCR was used to determine CDR3 positions. Recombination models were inferred per individual with the repgenHMM and IGoR tools using an EM algorithm. Shared clonotype analysis was performed with the tcR package in R, normalizing sharing by the product of cloneset sizes. Out-of-frame nonproductive sequences were analyzed to study raw recombination free of thymic and clonal selection effects. TCRdb reworked the public reads: Q25 trimming with fastp, MiXCR clone assembly, productive beta chains retained. Every entry covers one CDR3 protein and lists the most common genes and DNA from its rows. Clone size and V and J calls follow TCRdb, not the original study. For this sample the table gives some 300,000 distinct CDR3 sequences, of which 9% to 15% were detected only once. The ten largest make up approximately 7.5% of the sample.

Germline trimming: 6 bases from V, 3 bases from J; junction bases outside gene matches: 4. From the cysteine up to the phenylalanine, the CDR3 has a length of 14 residues. The retained sequence is limited to the CDR3, 42 bases, with the frame set at the first base. CDR1 and CDR2, looked up from the germline V gene, are ENHRY and SYGVKD. The sample holds a few counts of this clonotype. No antigen is known for it. No base-level quality is on record; no much larger clone is a single base apart. These records were also assigned to another study, of yellow fever vaccine responses in identical twins. As that second paper reports: The authors reported that the T cell response to vaccination in identical twins appeared partly convergent and partly personalized. Focusing on identical twins, the study followed the T cell clones that responded to the vaccine, and did so with precision.

Sequences were obtained from CD8+ T cells sorted from blood. The sequence derives from a woman aged 18-29 years in good health. The V and J genes are TRBV10-3 and TRBJ2-5, with 10 bases aligning to TRBD2. This receptor has the CDR3 CAISPGTSEETQYF. DNA sequence: TGTGCCATCAGCCCCGGGACTAGCGAAGAGACCCAGTACTTC.